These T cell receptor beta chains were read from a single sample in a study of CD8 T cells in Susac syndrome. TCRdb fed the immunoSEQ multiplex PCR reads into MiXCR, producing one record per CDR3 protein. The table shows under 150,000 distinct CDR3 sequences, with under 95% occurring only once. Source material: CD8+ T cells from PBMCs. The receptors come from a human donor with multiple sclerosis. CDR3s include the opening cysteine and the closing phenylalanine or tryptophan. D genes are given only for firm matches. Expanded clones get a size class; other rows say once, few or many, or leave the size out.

CDR3 protein: CAWSVFFSPLAGDVADTQYF
CDR3 DNA: TGTGCCTGGAGTGTATTCTTCAGCCCGCTAGCGGGAGATGTCGCAGATACGCAGTATTTT
J gene: TRBJ2-3
V gene: TRBV30
D gene: TRBD2
clone size: -

CDR3 protein: CASSRGGSSNQPQHF
CDR3 DNA: TGTGCCAGCAGCCGAGGGGGCTCGAGCAATCAGCCCCAGCATTTT
J gene: TRBJ1-5
V gene: TRBV5-6
D gene: TRBD1
clone size: once

CDR3 protein: CASSHDRGNQPQHF
CDR3 DNA: TGTGCCAGCAGTCACGACAGGGGTAATCAGCCCCAGCATTTT
J gene: TRBJ1-5
V gene: TRBV28
D gene: TRBD1
clone size: -

CDR3 protein: CASRRPGTRVAGELFF
CDR3 DNA: TGTGCTAGTAGAAGGCCCGGGACTAGAGTAGCCGGGGAGCTGTTTTTT
J gene: TRBJ2-2
V gene: TRBV12-5
D gene: TRBD2
clone size: -

CDR3 protein: CASSQDEYEQYF
CDR3 DNA: TGCGCCAGCAGCCAAGACGAATACGAGCAGTACTTC
J gene: TRBJ2-7
V gene: TRBV4-1
D gene: -
clone size: -

CDR3 protein: CATISAGANTEAFF
CDR3 DNA: TGTGCCACCATTTCGGCAGGGGCTAACACTGAAGCTTTCTTT
J gene: TRBJ1-1
V gene: TRBV15
D gene: -
clone size: -

CDR3 protein: CASSQGYGQGKETQYF
CDR3 DNA: TGTGCCAGCAGCCAGGGTTATGGACAGGGGAAGGAGACCCAGTACTTC
J gene: TRBJ2-5
V gene: TRBV3-1
D gene: TRBD1
clone size: -

CDR3 protein: CSVMGLALYNEQFF
CDR3 DNA: TGCAGCGTTATGGGACTAGCCCTCTACAATGAGCAGTTCTTC
J gene: TRBJ2-1
V gene: TRBV29-1
D gene: TRBD2
clone size: -

CDR3 protein: CASSRGIGEAFF
CDR3 DNA: TGCGCCAGCAGCCGGGGGATTGGTGAAGCTTTCTTT
J gene: TRBJ1-1
V gene: TRBV4-1
D gene: -
clone size: few

CDR3 protein: CSVGGGQGEQYF
CDR3 DNA: TGCAGCGTTGGGGGGGGGCAGGGCGAGCAGTACTTC
J gene: TRBJ2-7
V gene: TRBV29-1
D gene: -
clone size: -

CDR3 protein: CASSPGGNYGYTF
CDR3 DNA: TGTGCCAGCAGCCCAGGGGGCAACTATGGCTACACCTTC
J gene: TRBJ1-2
V gene: TRBV27
D gene: TRBD1
clone size: -

CDR3 protein: CASSLGEAGGVYGYTF
CDR3 DNA: TGTGCCAGCAGCTTAGGTGAGGCAGGGGGAGTCTATGGCTACACCTTC
J gene: TRBJ1-2
V gene: TRBV5-6
D gene: TRBD1
clone size: -

CDR3 protein: CASSPYRHFDTEAFF
CDR3 DNA: TGTGCCAGCAGCCCCTATCGCCACTTTGACACTGAAGCTTTCTTT
J gene: TRBJ1-1
V gene: TRBV6-2/TRBV6-3
D gene: -
clone size: -

CDR3 protein: CSAQGHEQYF
CDR3 DNA: TGCAGCGCTCAGGGCCACGAGCAGTACTTC
J gene: TRBJ2-7
V gene: TRBV29-1
D gene: -
clone size: -

CDR3 protein: CASSFRQGEVPEAF
CDR3 DNA: TGCGCCAGCAGCTTTCGACAGGGTGAGGTTCCGGAGGCCTTC
J gene: TRBJ1-2
V gene: TRBV4-3
D gene: TRBD1
clone size: -

CDR3 protein: CASSQGTAGVQANVLTF
CDR3 DNA: TGCGCCAGCAGCCAAGGGACAGCGGGAGTACAGGCCAACGTCCTGACTTTC
J gene: TRBJ2-6
V gene: TRBV4-1
D gene: TRBD2
clone size: -

CDR3 protein: CASSADGNTEAFF
CDR3 DNA: TGTGCCAGCAGCGCGGACGGTAACACTGAAGCTTTCTTT
J gene: TRBJ1-1
V gene: TRBV9
D gene: -
clone size: -

CDR3 protein: CATSVTGEQNEQYF
CDR3 DNA: TGTGCCACCAGTGTCACGGGAGAGCAGAACGAGCAGTACTTC
J gene: TRBJ2-7
V gene: TRBV24-1
D gene: -
clone size: once

CDR3 protein: CASSLDSGTPEKLFF
CDR3 DNA: TGCGCCAGCAGCTTGGACTCTGGGACCCCGGAAAAACTGTTTTTT
J gene: TRBJ1-4
V gene: TRBV5-1
D gene: -
clone size: -

CDR3 protein: CAWSDTDGLYEQYF
CDR3 DNA: TGTGCCTGGAGTGATACGGACGGGCTCTACGAGCAGTACTTC
J gene: TRBJ2-7
V gene: TRBV30
D gene: -
clone size: -

CDR3 protein: CASSLVTGEGSEQYF
CDR3 DNA: TGCGCCAGCAGCTTGGTGACAGGGGAGGGGAGCGAGCAGTACTTC
J gene: TRBJ2-7
V gene: TRBV5-1
D gene: -
clone size: -

CDR3 protein: CAAAPGSNQPQHF
CDR3 DNA: TGTGCCGCCGCACCCGGTAGCAATCAGCCCCAGCATTTT
J gene: TRBJ1-5
V gene: TRBV27
D gene: -
clone size: once

CDR3 protein: CASSLRTSGDQETQYF
CDR3 DNA: TGTGCCAGCAGCCTCCGGACTAGCGGAGACCAAGAGACCCAGTACTTC
J gene: TRBJ2-5
V gene: TRBV7-9
D gene: TRBD2
clone size: -

CDR3 protein: CASSLGTDTEAFF
CDR3 DNA: TGTGCCAGCAGCTTAGGGACGGACACTGAAGCTTTCTTT
J gene: TRBJ1-1
V gene: TRBV7-9
D gene: -
clone size: -

CDR3 protein: CASSVDNRPYEQYF
CDR3 DNA: TGTGCCAGCAGCGTAGACAACCGACCCTACGAGCAGTACTTC
J gene: TRBJ2-7
V gene: TRBV9
D gene: -
clone size: -

CDR3 protein: CASSLTWGGASTDTQYF
CDR3 DNA: TGTGCCAGCAGCTTAACCTGGGGGGGCGCTAGCACAGATACGCAGTATTTT
J gene: TRBJ2-3
V gene: TRBV7-8
D gene: -
clone size: -

CDR3 protein: CASKGGGDYGYTF
CDR3 DNA: TGCGCCAGCAAAGGGGGGGGAGACTATGGCTACACCTTC
J gene: TRBJ1-2
V gene: TRBV4-1
D gene: -
clone size: -

CDR3 protein: CASSLREGEVDTQYF
CDR3 DNA: TGTGCCAGCAGCCTCCGGGAGGGAGAGGTGGATACGCAGTATTTT
J gene: TRBJ2-3
V gene: TRBV13
D gene: TRBD2
clone size: -

CDR3 protein: CASSQVRGRGGVRTDTQYF
CDR3 DNA: TGTGCCAGCAGCCAAGTGAGGGGGAGAGGTGGTGTAAGGACAGATACGCAGTATTTT
J gene: TRBJ2-3
V gene: TRBV3-1
D gene: -
clone size: -

CDR3 protein: CASSPSAGELFF
CDR3 DNA: TGTGCCAGCAGTCCCTCGGCCGGGGAGCTGTTTTTT
J gene: TRBJ2-2
V gene: TRBV27
D gene: -
clone size: -

CDR3 protein: CAISGTDTQYF
CDR3 DNA: TGTGCCATCAGTGGTACGGATACGCAGTATTTT
J gene: TRBJ2-3
V gene: TRBV10-3
D gene: -
clone size: -

CDR3 protein: CGSDNPDTQYF
CDR3 DNA: TGTGGCTCTGACAATCCAGATACGCAGTATTTT
J gene: TRBJ2-3
V gene: TRBV2
D gene: -
clone size: once

CDR3 protein: CATPRRGDTEAFF
CDR3 DNA: TGTGCCACCCCTCGTCGGGGGGACACTGAAGCTTTCTTT
J gene: TRBJ1-1
V gene: TRBV7-9
D gene: -
clone size: -

CDR3 protein: CASSLGASNQPQHF
CDR3 DNA: TGTGCCAGCAGCTTAGGTGCTAGCAATCAGCCCCAGCATTTT
J gene: TRBJ1-5
V gene: TRBV5-6
D gene: -
clone size: -

CDR3 protein: CASSYTGAEQFF
CDR3 DNA: TGTGCCAGCAGCTACACAGGGGCAGAGCAGTTCTTC
J gene: TRBJ2-1
V gene: TRBV3-1
D gene: TRBD1
clone size: -

CDR3 protein: CSVTSGIEDEQYF
CDR3 DNA: TGCAGCGTAACTAGCGGGATAGAGGACGAGCAGTACTTC
J gene: TRBJ2-7
V gene: TRBV29-1
D gene: TRBD2
clone size: -

CDR3 protein: CASSSLDREYEKLFF
CDR3 DNA: TGTGCCAGCAGCTCCCTGGACAGGGAATATGAAAAACTGTTTTTT
J gene: TRBJ1-4
V gene: TRBV7-9
D gene: TRBD1
clone size: -

CDR3 protein: CASTKGDGETQYF
CDR3 DNA: TGTGCCAGCACCAAAGGGGACGGAGAGACCCAGTACTTC
J gene: TRBJ2-5
V gene: TRBV13
D gene: -
clone size: -

CDR3 protein: CASSLLVPSSISGANVLTF
CDR3 DNA: TGCGCCAGCAGCTTGTTGGTGCCAAGCTCAATCTCTGGGGCCAACGTCCTGACTTTC
J gene: TRBJ2-6
V gene: TRBV5-1
D gene: -
clone size: -

CDR3 protein: CASTTDQGKLFF
CDR3 DNA: TGTGCCAGCACGACAGATCAAGGAAAACTGTTTTTT
J gene: TRBJ1-4
V gene: TRBV6-1
D gene: -
clone size: few

CDR3 protein: CASTTDGTQYF
CDR3 DNA: TGTGCCAGCACCACGGACGGGACCCAGTACTTC
J gene: TRBJ2-5
V gene: TRBV7-9
D gene: -
clone size: -

CDR3 protein: CASSLAGTADPEAFF
CDR3 DNA: TGCGCCAGCAGTCTGGCGGGGACAGCGGACCCTGAAGCTTTCTTT
J gene: TRBJ1-1
V gene: TRBV5-1
D gene: TRBD1
clone size: -

CDR3 protein: CASSLRRIAIEQYF
CDR3 DNA: TGTGCCAGCAGTTTGAGAAGGATAGCGATCGAGCAGTACTTC
J gene: TRBJ2-7
V gene: TRBV28
D gene: -
clone size: -

CDR3 protein: CASRQSYEQYF
CDR3 DNA: TGTGCCAGCAGACAGAGCTACGAGCAGTACTTC
J gene: TRBJ2-7
V gene: TRBV6-2/TRBV6-3
D gene: -
clone size: -

CDR3 protein: CASSRLTGNGDTQYF
CDR3 DNA: TGCGCCAGCAGCCGCCTGACAGGGAATGGAGATACGCAGTATTTT
J gene: TRBJ2-3
V gene: TRBV4-3
D gene: TRBD1
clone size: -

CDR3 protein: CASSAFAKREGYNEQFF
CDR3 DNA: TGTGCCAGCAGTGCATTCGCCAAGCGGGAGGGATACAATGAGCAGTTCTTC
J gene: TRBJ2-1
V gene: TRBV27
D gene: TRBD2
clone size: -

CDR3 protein: CASRFSYEQYF
CDR3 DNA: TGTGCCAGCAGATTCTCCTACGAGCAGTACTTC
J gene: TRBJ2-7
V gene: TRBV6-2/TRBV6-3
D gene: -
clone size: -

CDR3 protein: CASSFQGEDQPQHF
CDR3 DNA: TGTGCCAGCAGCTTTCAGGGGGAGGACCAGCCCCAGCATTTT
J gene: TRBJ1-5
V gene: TRBV6-2/TRBV6-3
D gene: TRBD1
clone size: -

CDR3 protein: CASSHTGEGYGYTF
CDR3 DNA: TGTGCCAGCAGTCACACAGGGGAGGGCTATGGCTACACCTTC
J gene: TRBJ1-2
V gene: TRBV27
D gene: TRBD1
clone size: -

CDR3 protein: CASSPGVWIEF
CDR3 DNA: TGTGCCAGCAGTCCCGGGGTCTGGATCGAATTC
J gene: TRBJ2-7
V gene: TRBV28
D gene: -
clone size: -

CDR3 protein: CASSYGGIDNQPQHF
CDR3 DNA: TGTGCCAGCAGTTACGGGGGGATCGACAATCAGCCCCAGCATTTT
J gene: TRBJ1-5
V gene: TRBV6-5
D gene: -
clone size: -

CDR3 protein: CAWLGGAKMNTEAFF
CDR3 DNA: TGTGCCTGGCTGGGGGGAGCTAAGATGAACACTGAAGCTTTCTTT
J gene: TRBJ1-1
V gene: TRBV30
D gene: -
clone size: -